This T cell receptor beta chain was documented in a study of blood T cell repertoires in COVID-19. The data were produced by immunoSEQ multiplex PCR, yet TCRdb's version contains in-frame clones alone and is incomplete. This sample yields 360,000 or so clones, of which almost 90% are seen a single time; 0.95% to 1.1% belongs to the top ten. CDR3 length: 14 residues. The V gene's germline CDR1 is MGHDK and CDR2 SYGVNS. With 8 bases removed from V and 2 bases from J, the gap between germline ends came to 13 bases. This chain links TRBV25-1 with TRBJ1-5, with D unresolved. The sample comprised PBMCs or T cells enriched from blood (not recorded which). This TCR came from a woman aged 25 to 39 who had been exposed to COVID-19. The CDR3 protein is CASGEGFGNQPQHF. CDR3 DNA sequence: TGTGCCAGCGGAGAGGGTTTCGGCAATCAGCCCCAGCATTTT.